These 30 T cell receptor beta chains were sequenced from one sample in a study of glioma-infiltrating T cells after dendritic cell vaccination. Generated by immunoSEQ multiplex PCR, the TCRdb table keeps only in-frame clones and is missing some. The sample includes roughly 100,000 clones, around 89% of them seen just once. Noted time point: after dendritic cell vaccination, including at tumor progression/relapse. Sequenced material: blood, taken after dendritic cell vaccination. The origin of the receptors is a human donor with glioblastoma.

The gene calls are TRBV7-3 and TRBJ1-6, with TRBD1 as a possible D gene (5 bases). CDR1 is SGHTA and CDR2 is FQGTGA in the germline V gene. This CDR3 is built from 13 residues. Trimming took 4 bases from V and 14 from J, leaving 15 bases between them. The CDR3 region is CASSSSGGEALHF. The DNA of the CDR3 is TGTGCCAGCAGCTCCTCGGGGGGTGAGGCCCTCCACTTT.

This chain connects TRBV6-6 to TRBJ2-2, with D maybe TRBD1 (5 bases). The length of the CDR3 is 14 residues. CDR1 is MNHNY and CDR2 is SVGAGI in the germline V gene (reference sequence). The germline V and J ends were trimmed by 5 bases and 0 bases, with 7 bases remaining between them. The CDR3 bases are TGTGCCAGCAGTCCACAGGCGAACACCGGGGAGCTGTTTTTT. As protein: CASSPQANTGELFF.

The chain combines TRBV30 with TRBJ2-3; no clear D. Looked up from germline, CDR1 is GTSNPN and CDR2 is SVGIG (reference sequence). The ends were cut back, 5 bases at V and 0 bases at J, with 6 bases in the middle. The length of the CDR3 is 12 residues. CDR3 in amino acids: CAWAYSTDTQYF. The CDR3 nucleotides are TGTGCCTGGGCCTACAGCACAGATACGCAGTATTTT. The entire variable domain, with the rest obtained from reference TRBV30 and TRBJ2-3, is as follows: SQTIHQWPATLVQPVGSPLSLECTVEGTSNPNLYWYRQAAGRGLQLLFYSVGIGQISSEVPQNLSASRPQDRQFILSSKKLLLSDSGFYLCAWAYSTDTQYFGPGTRLTVL.

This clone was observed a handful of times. The CDR3 loop reads CASSERSQTYEQYF. The CDR3 region has the DNA TGTGCCAGCAGTGAACGGAGCCAGACCTACGAGCAGTACTTC. This chain uses TRBV2 with TRBJ2-7; D gene unclear. The CDR3 contains 14 residues. V was cut by 2 bases and J by 2 bases, with 10 bases left in between. In germline, CDR1 is SNHLY, CDR2 FYNNEI.

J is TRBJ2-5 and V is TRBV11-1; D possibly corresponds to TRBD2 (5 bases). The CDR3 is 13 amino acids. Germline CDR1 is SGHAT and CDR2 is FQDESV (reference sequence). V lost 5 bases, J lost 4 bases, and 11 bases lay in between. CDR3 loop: CASSRTHGETQYF. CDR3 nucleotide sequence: TGTGCCAGCAGCCGGACTCACGGAGAGACCCAGTACTTC.

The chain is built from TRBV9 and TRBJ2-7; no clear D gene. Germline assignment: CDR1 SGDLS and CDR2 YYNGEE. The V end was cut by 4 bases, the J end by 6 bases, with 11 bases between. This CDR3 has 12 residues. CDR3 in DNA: TGTGCCAGCAGCTTCGCAGAATCCGAGCAGTACTTC. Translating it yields CASSFAESEQYF. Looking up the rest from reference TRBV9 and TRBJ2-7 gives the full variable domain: DSGVTQTPKHLITATGQRVTLRCSPRSGDLSVYWYQQSLDQGLQFLIQYYNGEERAKGNILERFSAQQFPDLHSELNLSSLELGDSALYFCASSFAESEQYFGPGTRLTVT.

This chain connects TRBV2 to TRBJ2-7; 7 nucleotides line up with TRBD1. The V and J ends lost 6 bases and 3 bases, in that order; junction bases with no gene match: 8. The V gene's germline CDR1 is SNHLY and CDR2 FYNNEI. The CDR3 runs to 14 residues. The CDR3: CASRRGQTNYEQYF. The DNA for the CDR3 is TGTGCCAGCAGGAGGGGACAGACCAACTACGAGCAGTACTTC.

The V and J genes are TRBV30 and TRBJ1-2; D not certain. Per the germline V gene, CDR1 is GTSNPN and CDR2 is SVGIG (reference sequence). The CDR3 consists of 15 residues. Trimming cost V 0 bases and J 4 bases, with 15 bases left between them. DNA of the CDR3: TGTGCCTGGAGTGTAAGACAAAGCAGTGGCTATGGCTACACCTTC. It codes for CAWSVRQSSGYGYTF.

This CDR3 reads CASSQGESGANYGYTF. The CDR3 DNA reads as TGTGCCAGCAGCCAAGGGGAGTCTGGGGCTAACTATGGCTACACCTTC. The rearrangement joins TRBV14 to TRBJ1-2; D is uncertain. The CDR3 is made up of 16 amino acids. Per germline, CDR1 SGHDN and CDR2 FVKESK. The V end was cut by 1 base, the J end by 0 bases, with 12 bases between.

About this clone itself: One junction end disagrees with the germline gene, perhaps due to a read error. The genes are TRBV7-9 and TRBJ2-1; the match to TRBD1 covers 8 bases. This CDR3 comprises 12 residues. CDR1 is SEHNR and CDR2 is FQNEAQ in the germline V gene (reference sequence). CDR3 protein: CASSLTGGEEFF. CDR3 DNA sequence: TGTGCCAGCAGCTTAACAGGGGGTGAGGAGTTCTTC. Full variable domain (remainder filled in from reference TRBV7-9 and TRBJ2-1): DTGVSQNPRHKITKRGQNVTFRCDPISEHNRLYWYRQTLGQGPEFLTYFQNEAQLEKSRLLSDRFSAERPKGSFSTLEIQRTEQGDSAMYLCASSLTGGEEFFGPGTRLTVL.

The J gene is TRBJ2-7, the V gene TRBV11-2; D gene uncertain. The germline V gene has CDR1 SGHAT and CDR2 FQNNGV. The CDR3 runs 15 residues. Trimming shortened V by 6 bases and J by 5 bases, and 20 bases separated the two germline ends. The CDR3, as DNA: TGTGCCAGCAGTTCACTCCCGGCCACCGAGGACGAGCAGTACTTC. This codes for CASSSLPATEDEQYF.

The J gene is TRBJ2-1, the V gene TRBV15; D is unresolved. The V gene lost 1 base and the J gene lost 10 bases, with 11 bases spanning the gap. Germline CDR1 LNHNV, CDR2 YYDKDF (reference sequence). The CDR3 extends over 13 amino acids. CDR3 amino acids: CATSRAELAEQFF. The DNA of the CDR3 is TGTGCCACCAGCAGAGCGGAGCTTGCCGAGCAGTTCTTC.

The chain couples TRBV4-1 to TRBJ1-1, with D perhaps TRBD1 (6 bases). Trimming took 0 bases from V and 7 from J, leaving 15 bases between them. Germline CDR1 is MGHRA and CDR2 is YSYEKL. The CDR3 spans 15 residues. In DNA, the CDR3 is TGCGCCAGCAGCCAAGATCTCGGCAGGGGCGGTGAAGCTTTCTTT. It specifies CASSQDLGRGGEAFF.

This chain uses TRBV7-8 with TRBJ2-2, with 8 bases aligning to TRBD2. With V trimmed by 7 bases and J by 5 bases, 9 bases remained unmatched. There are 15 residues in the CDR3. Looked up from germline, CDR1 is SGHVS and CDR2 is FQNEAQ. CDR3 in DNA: TGTGCCAGCAAAATCGGACTAGCTAGGACCGGGGAGCTGTTTTTT. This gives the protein CASKIGLARTGELFF.

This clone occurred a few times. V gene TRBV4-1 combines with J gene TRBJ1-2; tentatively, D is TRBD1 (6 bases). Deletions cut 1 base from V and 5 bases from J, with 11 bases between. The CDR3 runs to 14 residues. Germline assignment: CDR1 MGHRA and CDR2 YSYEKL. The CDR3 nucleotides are TGCGCCAGCAGCCAAGGGCAGGGGTGGTATGGCTACACCTTC. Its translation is CASSQGQGWYGYTF.

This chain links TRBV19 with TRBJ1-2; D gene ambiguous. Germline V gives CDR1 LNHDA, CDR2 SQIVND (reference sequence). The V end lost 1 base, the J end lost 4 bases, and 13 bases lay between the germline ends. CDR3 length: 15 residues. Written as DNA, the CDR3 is TGTGCCAGTAGTATAGCGGAGGGTTTAGGCTATGGCTACACCTTC. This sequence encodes CASSIAEGLGYGYTF.

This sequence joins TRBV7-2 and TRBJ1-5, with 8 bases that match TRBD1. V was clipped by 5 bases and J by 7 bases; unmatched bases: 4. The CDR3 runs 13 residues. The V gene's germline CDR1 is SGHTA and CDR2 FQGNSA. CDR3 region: CASSPGGGQPQHF. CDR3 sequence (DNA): TGTGCCAGCAGCCCAGGGGGCGGACAGCCCCAGCATTTT.

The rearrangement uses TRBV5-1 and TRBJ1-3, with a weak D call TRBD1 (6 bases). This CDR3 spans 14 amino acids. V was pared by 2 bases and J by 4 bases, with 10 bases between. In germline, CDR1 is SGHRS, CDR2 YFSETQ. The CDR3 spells CASSFTGIGNTIYF. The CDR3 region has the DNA TGCGCCAGCAGCTTTACAGGGATAGGAAACACCATATATTTT. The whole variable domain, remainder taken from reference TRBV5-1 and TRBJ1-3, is KAGVTQTPRYLIKTRGQQVTLSCSPISGHRSVSWYQQTPGQGLQFLFEYFSETQRNKGNFPGRFSGRQFSNSRSEMNVSTLELGDSALYLCASSFTGIGNTIYFGEGSWLTVV.

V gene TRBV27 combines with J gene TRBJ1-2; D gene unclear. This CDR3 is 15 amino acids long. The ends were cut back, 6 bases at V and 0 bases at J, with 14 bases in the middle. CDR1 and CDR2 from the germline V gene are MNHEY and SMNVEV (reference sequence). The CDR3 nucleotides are TGTGCCAGCAGCCGCCAATCTCAGGCTAACTATGGCTACACCTTC. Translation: CASSRQSQANYGYTF.

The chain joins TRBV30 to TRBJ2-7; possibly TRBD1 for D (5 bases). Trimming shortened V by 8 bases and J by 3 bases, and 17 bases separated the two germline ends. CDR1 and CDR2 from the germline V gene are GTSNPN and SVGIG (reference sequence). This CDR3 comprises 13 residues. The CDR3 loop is CAGTGLGDYEQYF. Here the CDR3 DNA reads TGTGCCGGAACCGGGTTAGGGGACTACGAGCAGTACTTC.

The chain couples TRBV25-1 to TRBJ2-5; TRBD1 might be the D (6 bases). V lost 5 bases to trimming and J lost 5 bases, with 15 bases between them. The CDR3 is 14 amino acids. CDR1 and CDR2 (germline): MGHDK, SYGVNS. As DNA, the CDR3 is TGTGCCAGCAGTATAGCAGGGACAAGGGAGACCCAGTACTTC. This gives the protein CASSIAGTRETQYF.

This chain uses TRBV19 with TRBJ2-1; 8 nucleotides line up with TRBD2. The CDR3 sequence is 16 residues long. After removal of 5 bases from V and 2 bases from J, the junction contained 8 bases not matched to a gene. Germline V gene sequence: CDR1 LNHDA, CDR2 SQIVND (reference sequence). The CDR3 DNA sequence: TGTGCCAGTAGTGGGGTCGGGAGGGCCCCCTACAATGAGCAGTTCTTC. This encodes CASSGVGRAPYNEQFF.

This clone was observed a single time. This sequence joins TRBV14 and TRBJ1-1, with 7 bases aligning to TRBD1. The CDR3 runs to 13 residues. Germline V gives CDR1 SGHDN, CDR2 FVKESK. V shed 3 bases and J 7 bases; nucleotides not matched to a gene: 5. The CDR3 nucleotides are TGTGCCAGCAGCCATCTACAGGGGCGTGAAGCTTTCTTT. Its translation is CASSHLQGREAFF.

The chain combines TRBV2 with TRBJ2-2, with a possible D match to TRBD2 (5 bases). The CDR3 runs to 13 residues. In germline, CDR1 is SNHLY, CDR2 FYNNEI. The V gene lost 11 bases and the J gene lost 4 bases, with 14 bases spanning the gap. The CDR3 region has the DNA TGTGCCTCCACCGGGATCGGCACCGGGGAGCTGTTTTTT. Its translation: CASTGIGTGELFF.

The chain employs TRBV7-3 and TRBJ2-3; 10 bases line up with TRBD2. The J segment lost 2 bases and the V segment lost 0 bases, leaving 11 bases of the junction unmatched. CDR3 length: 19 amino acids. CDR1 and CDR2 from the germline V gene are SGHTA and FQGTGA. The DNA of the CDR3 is TGTGCCAGCAGCTTAACGTCGTCTAGCGGGGGCTTTGTCACAGATACGCAGTATTTT. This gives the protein CASSLTSSSGGFVTDTQYF.

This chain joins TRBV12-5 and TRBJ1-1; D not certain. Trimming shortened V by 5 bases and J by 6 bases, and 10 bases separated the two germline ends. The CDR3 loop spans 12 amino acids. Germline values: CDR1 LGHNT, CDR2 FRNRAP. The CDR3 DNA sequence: TGTGCTAGTGGTGTTAGGGAGCCTGAAGCTTTCTTT. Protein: CASGVREPEAFF.

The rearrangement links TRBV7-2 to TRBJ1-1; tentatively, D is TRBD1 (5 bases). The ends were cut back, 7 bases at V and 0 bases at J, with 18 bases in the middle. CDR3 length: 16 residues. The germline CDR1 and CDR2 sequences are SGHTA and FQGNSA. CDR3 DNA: TGTGCCAGCATCGTAATTCGGGGGGGACTGAACACTGAAGCTTTCTTT. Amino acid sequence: CASIVIRGGLNTEAFF.

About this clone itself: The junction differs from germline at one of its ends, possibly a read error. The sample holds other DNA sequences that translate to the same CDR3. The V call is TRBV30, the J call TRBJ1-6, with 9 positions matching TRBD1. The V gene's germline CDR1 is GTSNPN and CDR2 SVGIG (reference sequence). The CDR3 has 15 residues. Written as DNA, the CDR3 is TGTGCCTGGAGTTCCGGGACAGGGACCAATTCCCCCCTCCACTTT. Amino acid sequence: CAWSSGTGTNSPLHF.

CDR3 in amino acids: CASSKGQGSFSSEQFF. The CDR3 nucleotides read TGTGCCAGCAGCAAGGGACAGGGAAGTTTCAGCAGTGAGCAGTTCTTC. The V and J genes are TRBV11-3 and TRBJ2-1, with 9 positions matching TRBD1. The CDR3 covers 16 residues. The germline V gene encodes CDR1 SGHNT and CDR2 YENEEA. With V trimmed by 5 bases and J by 9 bases, 14 bases remained unmatched.

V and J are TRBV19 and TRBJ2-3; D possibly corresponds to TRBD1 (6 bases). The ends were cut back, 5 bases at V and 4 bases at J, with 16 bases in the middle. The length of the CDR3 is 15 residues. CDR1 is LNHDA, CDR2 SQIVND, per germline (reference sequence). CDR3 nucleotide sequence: TGTGCCAGTAGTTTCTCACAGGGAAGCGCAGATACGCAGTATTTT. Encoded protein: CASSFSQGSADTQYF.